This T cell receptor beta chain originates from a study of cytomegalovirus exposure and HLA in healthy donors. Overall study findings and caveats: Some TCR beta chains (more than 150 of them) were listed as cytomegalovirus-associated.

TCRdb keeps only in-frame clones here, not all; method: immunoSEQ multiplex PCR. The sample contains about 220,000 clones, about 86% of which appear only once. Comment on this clone: What it recognizes is unknown.

This receptor was obtained from a woman aged 18-35 years in good health and CMV-seronegative. Specimen: PBMCs.

The CDR3 spells CASSRDRGQETQYF. The CDR3 DNA reads as TGTGCCAGCAGCCGGGACAGGGGGCAAGAGACCCAGTACTTC. The chain carries TRBV5-4 and TRBJ2-5; 11 bases are a match to TRBD1. Germline CDR1 is SGHNT and CDR2 is YYREEE (reference sequence). The CDR3 runs to 14 residues. J was trimmed by 2 bases and V by 4 bases; bases with no gene match: 1.